This TCR beta chain came from a study of cytotoxic CD8 clonotypes in ibrutinib-treated CLL. General study points: Public clonotypes showed up rarely, and on treatment they shrank or held steady.

Depth targeted 1 in 200,000 to 1 in 1 million T cells, averaging approximately 9.9x coverage per clonotype. Clones were sequenced by immunoSEQ multiplex PCR, and TCRdb holds only the in-frame ones, with some missing. This sample carries 100,000 or so clones, roughly 57% of them seen once, and the ten largest clones take more than 35%. This clone was found once. Its antigen is still unknown. This CDR3 spans 14 amino acids. Per germline, CDR1 SEHNR and CDR2 FQNEAQ (reference sequence). With 2 bases removed from V and 5 bases from J, the gap between germline ends came to 11 bases. This clonotype was sampled from a human donor with chronic lymphocytic leukemia. V usage is TRBV7-9 and J usage is TRBJ2-3, with D tentatively TRBD1 or TRBD2 (6 bases each). The sample in question was PBMCs, obtained after 24 months of ibrutinib treatment. As DNA, the CDR3 is TGTGCCAGCAGCTTAATGGGGGGCCTAGATACGCAGTATTTT. This gives the protein CASSLMGGLDTQYF.